The entry below describes one TCR beta chain. Its antigen is undetermined. This sample was taken from a study of cytomegalovirus exposure and HLA in healthy donors. PCR used 60 Vbeta primers and 13 Jbeta primers. Assay: immunoSEQ multiplex PCR; the TCRdb copy retains only in-frame clones and omits some. The data contain more than 150,000 clones, 82% of them singletons. Those who donated were healthy bone marrow donors. Points from the study as a whole: Trimming of TCR beta V- and J-genes showed a link, identified in a later analysis, to a missense DCLRE1C variant.

Germline assignment: CDR1 MNHEY and CDR2 SVGAGI. The CDR3 is 15 amino acids. Trimming at V came to 5 bases and at J to 4 bases, leaving 10 bases not matched to a gene. The clonotype comes from a man in his forties in good health and CMV-seronegative. The sequenced sample consisted of PBMCs. The chain recombines TRBV6-5 with TRBJ1-1, with TRBD1 identical over 7 bases. Written as DNA, the CDR3 is TGTGCCAGCAGTCTTATGACAGGGTGGGTCACTGAAGCTTTCTTT. Residues: CASSLMTGWVTEAFF.